What follows are 15 T cell receptor beta chains derived from one specimen sequenced in a study of blood T cell repertoires in COVID-19. Sequencing was performed with immunoSEQ multiplex PCR; in TCRdb, only in-frame clones are kept and a portion is missing. This table has approximately 65,000 clones, about 86% appearing once. The sequenced sample consisted of peripheral blood. The source of these receptors is a man in his fifties with acute or convalescent COVID-19.

V and J are TRBV19 and TRBJ1-4, with a tentative D call TRBD1 (5 bases). Germline V gene sequence: CDR1 LNHDA, CDR2 SQIVND (reference sequence). Deletions cut 4 bases from V and 0 bases from J, with 12 bases between. The CDR3 loop spans 16 amino acids. The CDR3 DNA follows: TGTGCCAGTAGTACTCCTACAGGACCAACTAATGAAAAACTGTTTTTT. Encoded protein: CASSTPTGPTNEKLFF. Looking up the rest from reference TRBV19 and TRBJ1-4 gives the full variable domain: DGGITQSPKYLFRKEGQNVTLSCEQNLNHDAMYWYRQDPGQGLRLIYYSQIVNDFQKGDIAEGYSVSREKKESFPLTVTSAQKNPTAFYLCASSTPTGPTNEKLFFGSGTQLSVL.

The chain joins TRBV2 to TRBJ1-1, with D tentatively TRBD1 (6 bases). Germline loops: CDR1 SNHLY, CDR2 FYNNEI. With 5 bases removed from V and 5 bases from J, the gap between germline ends came to 12 bases. This CDR3 is built from 13 residues. CDR3 in amino acids: CASSTGWETEAFF. The CDR3 DNA is TGTGCCAGCAGTACAGGGTGGGAAACTGAAGCTTTCTTT.

This chain connects TRBV19 to TRBJ2-4; 7 nucleotides align to TRBD1. This CDR3 has 14 amino acids. Trimming removed 9 bases from V and 0 bases from J; junction bases left unmatched: 5. Per germline, CDR1 LNHDA and CDR2 SQIVND (reference sequence). The CDR3 DNA follows: TGTGCCAGCCGGGACAGCCTAGCCAAAAACATTCAGTACTTC. Protein: CASRDSLAKNIQYF.

The rearrangement links TRBV11-3 to TRBJ1-2, with D maybe TRBD1 (6 bases). The CDR3 covers 15 residues. The germline V gene has CDR1 SGHNT and CDR2 YENEEA. Trimming took off 5 bases at V and 5 bases at J, with 18 bases between the two ends. The CDR3 bases are TGTGCCAGCAGCCCAGAGGGGACACAGTTATATGGCTACACCTTC. Translating gives CASSPEGTQLYGYTF.

The chain has TRBV6-4 and TRBJ1-1; D is perhaps TRBD1 (5 bases). The germline gives CDR1 MRHNA, CDR2 SNTAGT. Trimming removed 6 bases at V and 0 bases at J, with 8 bases between. The CDR3 spans 13 residues. The CDR3 loop reads CASSREVNTEAFF. CDR3 nucleotide sequence: TGTGCCAGCAGCAGGGAAGTGAACACTGAAGCTTTCTTT.

V is TRBV25-1 and J is TRBJ2-3; 10 nucleotides align to TRBD1. The CDR3 extends over 15 amino acids. The V and J ends lost 4 bases and 2 bases, in that order; junction bases with no gene match: 3. Germline V gene data show CDR1 as MGHDK and CDR2 as SYGVNS. The CDR3 loop is CASSGGQGFTDTQYF. CDR3 DNA: TGTGCCAGCAGTGGGGGACAGGGGTTCACAGATACGCAGTATTTT.

V usage is TRBV19 and J usage is TRBJ2-3; D gene unclear. CDR3 length: 11 residues. Trimming removed 5 bases from V and 2 bases from J, with 2 bases in between. Germline V lookup: CDR1 LNHDA, CDR2 SQIVND (reference sequence). The CDR3 sequence is CASSYTDTQYF. CDR3 coding DNA: TGTGCCAGTAGTTACACAGATACGCAGTATTTT. The variable domain in full, with the rest retrieved from reference TRBV19 and TRBJ2-3, is DGGITQSPKYLFRKEGQNVTLSCEQNLNHDAMYWYRQDPGQGLRLIYYSQIVNDFQKGDIAEGYSVSREKKESFPLTVTSAQKNPTAFYLCASSYTDTQYFGPGTRLTVL.

The CDR3: CASSQAWTGWGSDGYTF. CDR3 bases: TGCGCCAGCAGCCAAGCCTGGACAGGGTGGGGTTCGGATGGCTACACCTTC. V and J are TRBV4-1 and TRBJ1-2; 8 bases line up with TRBD1. CDR3 size: 17 residues. Germline V gene sequence: CDR1 MGHRA, CDR2 YSYEKL. The J segment lost 6 bases and the V segment lost 1 base, leaving 13 bases of the junction unmatched.

The chain is built from TRBV6-5 and TRBJ2-5; D perhaps matches TRBD1 (6 bases). CDR1 and CDR2 from the germline V gene are MNHEY and SVGAGI. The CDR3 is 14 residues long. V lost 7 bases, J lost 3 bases, and 15 bases lay in between. CDR3 bases: TGTGCCAGCATTAGTCAGGGGCGAGAAGAGACCCAGTACTTC. This encodes CASISQGREETQYF.

The chain couples TRBV5-4 to TRBJ1-2; 7 positions agree with TRBD1. Trimming at V came to 4 bases and at J to 4 bases, leaving 4 bases not matched to a gene. The germline CDR1 and CDR2 sequences are SGHNT and YYREEE (reference sequence). CDR3 size: 13 residues. This CDR3 is CASSPDRAYGYTF. The DNA for the CDR3 is TGTGCCAGCAGCCCCGACAGGGCCTATGGCTACACCTTC.

The chain employs TRBV18 and TRBJ2-2; 8 positions agree with TRBD1. The CDR3 loop spans 17 amino acids. V trimming: 5 bases; J trimming: 7 bases; junction bases outside the gene matches: 15. CDR1 KGHSH and CDR2 LQKENI come from the germline V gene. CDR3 sequence reads: CASSTIGQGAPGGELFF. The CDR3 bases are TGTGCCAGCTCAACGATTGGGCAGGGGGCGCCTGGCGGGGAGCTGTTTTTT.

This chain connects TRBV7-3 to TRBJ2-5, with 15 positions matching TRBD2. Trimming removed 5 bases from V and 5 bases from J; junction bases left unmatched: 9. CDR1 and CDR2 from the germline V gene are SGHTA and FQGTGA. The CDR3 loop spans 17 amino acids. The DNA for the CDR3 is TGTGCCAGCAGCCCAAAGGGACTAGCGGGAGGAGGGGAGACCCAGTACTTC. Its protein product is CASSPKGLAGGGETQYF.

The chain links TRBV5-6 to TRBJ2-1; 10 bases are shared with TRBD2. Germline CDR1 SGHDT, CDR2 YYEEEE. V was pared by 4 bases and J by 4 bases, with 5 bases of the junction left unmatched. The CDR3 spans 15 residues. The CDR3 reads CASSREAGGYNEQFF. For the CDR3, the DNA is TGTGCCAGCAGCCGGGAAGCGGGGGGGTACAATGAGCAGTTCTTC.

This clone was picked up a small number of times. The rearrangement links TRBV4-2 to TRBJ2-1; D might be TRBD2 (5 bases). The CDR3 runs 15 residues. Trimming left V 0 bases short and J 0 bases short, with 6 bases between. Germline CDR1 reads LGHNA; CDR2 reads YNFKEQ. The CDR3 DNA reads TGTGCCAGCAGCCAAGACGGAGGCTCCTACAATGAGCAGTTCTTC. Residues: CASSQDGGSYNEQFF.

V usage is TRBV7-5 and J usage is TRBJ2-1; the D call TRBD1 from the table was never checked on the DNA. TRBV7-5 is shown as a pseudogene. The CDR3 is 15 residues long. Here the CDR3 DNA reads TGTGCCAGAAGCTTAGTAGGCCAGGGATTCGCTGAGCAGTTCTTC. This gives the protein CARSLVGQGFAEQFF.